The clone carrying this T cell receptor (beta chain) was counted at least ten times. Antigen unknown. The TCRbeta library incorporated unique molecular identifiers. TCRdb reanalysed the PCR reads using MiXCR and keeps one entry per CDR3 protein. The sample records approximately 150,000 distinct CDR3 sequences, around 10% being singletons. The sample originates from a study of T-cell reconstitution after alpha-beta-depleted transplantation in children. Regarding the study as a whole: Once a year had passed after transplant, T-cell counts and diversity came mostly from newly produced T cells. Surviving recipient cells, namely T cells and thymic progenitors, were the source of high day-60 TCRbeta diversity in some patients. Alpha-beta T cells present about two months after transplant were reported to originate from several hundred expanded graft clones.

Trimming pared 4 bases from V and 5 bases from J, leaving 12 bases between. Germline CDR1 reads MNHNS; CDR2 reads SASEGT. The length of the CDR3 is 14 residues. The sequence was collected from a female patient aged 2-9 years who had a stem cell transplant for congenital amegakaryocytic thrombocytopenia, so the T cells may come from the graft donor. This chain links TRBV6-1 with TRBJ1-5, with a tentative D call TRBD1 (5 bases). This specimen consisted of PBMCs, mostly from graft donor cells, obtained 180 days after TCRalphabeta/CD19-depleted stem cell transplant. Written as DNA, the CDR3 is TGTGCCAGCAGTGCGGCAGGGACCCATCAGCCCCAGCATTTT. Its translation: CASSAAGTHQPQHF.